This T cell receptor (beta chain) originates from a study of control samples from healthy donors and cancer patients. Profiling relied on immunoSEQ multiplex PCR, and the TCRdb table lists in-frame clones only, not all of them. The sample records some 150,000 clones, approximately 94% being singletons. Germline V gene data show CDR1 as LNHDA and CDR2 as SQIVND (reference sequence). This CDR3 region has 15 residues. Unmatched junction bases numbered 9, after V lost 7 bases and J lost 0 bases. What was sequenced was blood. The source is a man aged 40-49 years in good health. The chain is built from TRBV19 and TRBJ2-7, with 7 positions matching TRBD2. In DNA form, the CDR3 reads TGTGCCAGTACCCCGGGCGGGGGACCCTCCTACGAGCAGTACTTC. Amino acid sequence: CASTPGGGPSYEQYF.